This T cell receptor (beta chain) was recorded in a study of identical twins (dated by TCRdb to the mid-2010s). Regarding the complete study: To test whether fetal clonotypes persist, the study used deep sequencing on TCR alpha and beta repertoires from monozygotic twins, unrelated adults of various ages, and cord blood. To rule out contamination, replicate twin experiments were performed at different times with different library preparation protocols.

Worth noting for this clonotype: Its antigen is unknown. One base away there is no much larger clone; base qualities are not given.

Every donor in the study was a healthy Caucasian. Three unrelated non-twin adults were also sequenced: a male aged 18 to 30, a male aged 50 to 60 and a female aged 50 to 60. Miltenyi CD45RO+ enrichment and human naive T-cell isolation kits were used to isolate memory (CD45RO+) and naive T cells from PBMC. The CDR3 has 15 amino acids, counting the end cysteine and phenylalanine. The sequence is cut down to CDR3 DNA, 45 bases in frame from base 1. V is clipped by 2 bases and J by 8 bases, and the sequence between their germline boundaries is 15 bases long. Per the germline V gene (reference sequence), SEHNR is the CDR1 and FQNEAQ is the CDR2. What the authors observed across the whole study: Because the same donors could not be followed over many years, the conclusions depended on cross-sectional statistical analysis. In monozygotic twins, recombination models systematically underestimated out-of-frame TCR alpha sharing, but the models matched the sharing seen between unrelated individuals. Fewer insertions were carried by abundant cord blood beta clonotypes; a weaker similar trend was observed in young adult naive repertoires, while no such trend was observed in memory repertoires. Invariant T cells such as MAIT and iNKT could partly confound zero-insertion analyses, although diverse VJ usage argued against such confounding for most clonotypes. Compared with coincidental sharing between unrelated individuals, an excess of low generation-probability sequences was observed among out-of-frame TCR alpha sequences shared between twins. Excess twin sharing in beta out-of-frame sequences was weaker because fewer shared sequences lowered the signal-to-noise ratio.

Libraries were constructed by 5' RACE. These reads were obtained on an Illumina HiSeq 2000. A universal primer binding site was added through template switching, and the final cDNA carried a unique molecular identifier so that TCR cDNA molecules could be counted accurately. Specific primers in the conserved constant-segment region were used to synthesize first-strand cDNA for the TCR alpha and beta chains. To control for contamination, every cDNA library was double barcoded, receiving both a SMART-Mk sample barcode and Illumina barcodes. TruSeq adapter sequences and Illumina sample barcodes were added in two successive PCR steps. TCR alpha and beta cDNA libraries were sequenced on the Illumina HiSeq platform with custom primers. Regarding the original processing steps: MiGEC processed the raw reads to extract unique molecular identifiers, while MiXCR was used to determine the CDR3 positions. Recombination models were inferred per individual with the repgenHMM and IGoR tools using an EM algorithm. Shared clonotype analysis was performed with the tcR package in R, normalizing sharing by the product of cloneset sizes. To study raw recombination free of thymic and clonal selection effects, out-of-frame nonproductive sequences were analyzed. Using fastp trimming at Q25 and MiXCR clonotype assembly, TCRdb reanalyzed the public sequencing data and kept in-frame beta chains. Each CDR3 protein gets just one entry, which takes the most common genes and DNA from the rows behind it. These V and J calls originate from TCRdb's pipeline instead of the authors' own analysis. The sample yields 300,000 to 400,000 distinct CDR3 sequences; around 9.7% were counted once. Approximately 8.9% of the sample lies in the top ten.

In this chain, TRBV7-9 is recombined with TRBJ1-4; tentative D gene TRBD1, with 6 bases matching. The sequenced material came from naive T cells sorted from blood. The sample's cell subset or site label, in plain terms: cells isolated with a human naive T-cell isolation kit. The receptor comes from a woman aged 45-59 years in good health. The CDR3: CASSLYGGYVEKLFF. In nucleotides, the sequence is TGTGCCAGCAGCTTATACGGGGGCTATGTAGAAAAACTGTTTTTT.